Sequencing of this T cell receptor (beta chain) was carried out in a study of blood T cell repertoires in COVID-19. Across the whole study: From the United States, Italy and Spain came samples of acute and convalescent COVID-19. Nucleic acid was either cDNA or gDNA, and it came from T cells, B-cell-depleted T cells, or PBMCs.

In the authors' methods: Reference gene primer amplification yielded estimated nucleated cell counts. The repertoire was sequenced with immunoSEQ multiplex PCR; TCRdb's copy has only in-frame clones and lacks some. V and J calls and clone size come straight from that table; D and trimming were deduced from the DNA. The table lists roughly 340,000 clones, 75% to 90% of them singletons. Germline V gene data show CDR1 as KGHSH and CDR2 as LQKENI. CDR3 length: 16 residues. Deletions cut 2 bases from V and 7 bases from J, with 18 bases between. Patients of the Seattle cohort, enrolled during active infection, were followed longitudinally.

This sequence originates from a woman between 45 and 65 years old with COVID-19, enrolled during active disease. This chain links TRBV18 with TRBJ2-1, with D possibly being TRBD2 (6 bases). The sample taken for sequencing was peripheral blood. The CDR3, as DNA: TGTGCCAGCTCACCAGCCCCCGAGACTAGGGTAAATGAGCAGTTCTTC. Translation gives CASSPAPETRVNEQFF.